This entry lists 25 T cell receptor beta chains sequenced from one sample in a study of cytomegalovirus exposure and HLA in healthy donors. 60 Vbeta and 13 Jbeta primers were used in PCR. TCRdb's copy holds only in-frame clones and misses some; the assay was immunoSEQ multiplex PCR. Of about 110,000 clones listed, roughly 69% are singletons. The sample comprised PBMCs. The source of these receptors is a woman in her 70s in good health and CMV-seropositive.

The CDR3 region is CASSLSGTASYEQYF. The CDR3 DNA is TGTGCCAGCAGCCTCTCCGGGACAGCCTCCTACGAGCAGTACTTC. The chain has TRBV7-6 and TRBJ2-7, with 7 positions matching TRBD1. Looked up from germline, CDR1 is SGHVS and CDR2 is FNYEAQ. The J segment lost 0 bases and the V segment lost 5 bases, leaving 7 bases of the junction unmatched. The CDR3 length is 15 residues. The complete variable domain, with remaining parts taken from reference TRBV7-6 and TRBJ2-7, reads GAGVSQSPRYKVTKRGQDVALRCDPISGHVSLYWYRQALGQGPEFLTYFNYEAQQDKSGLPNDRFSAERPEGSISTLTIQRTEQRDSAMYRCASSLSGTASYEQYFGPGTRLTVT.

The sample holds a few counts of this clone. The chain has TRBV6-1 and TRBJ2-7; perhaps TRBD2 as D (6 bases). Germline V gives CDR1 MNHNS, CDR2 SASEGT. V was pared by 5 bases and J by 0 bases, with 11 bases between. The CDR3 extends over 14 amino acids. The DNA of the CDR3 is TGTGCCAGCAGTTCATCGACTAGCTCCTACGAGCAGTACTTC. Amino acid sequence: CASSSSTSSYEQYF.

This clone turned up a few times. The rearrangement joins TRBV7-3 to TRBJ1-5; perhaps TRBD1 as D (5 bases). Germline V gene data show CDR1 as SGHTA and CDR2 as FQGTGA. The V end was cut by 4 bases, the J end by 7 bases, with 11 bases between. The CDR3 spans 13 residues. The CDR3: CASSSRGGQPQHF. CDR3 nucleotides: TGTGCCAGCAGCTCGCGGGGCGGCCAGCCCCAGCATTTT.

The V and J genes are TRBV7-2 and TRBJ2-7; the match to TRBD2 covers 8 bases. The germline V gene encodes CDR1 SGHTA and CDR2 FQGNSA. V lost 3 bases and J lost 4; bases outside the gene matches: 11. The CDR3 length is 16 residues. CDR3 loop: CASSLSGGGAGYEQYF. CDR3 nucleotide sequence: TGTGCCAGCAGCTTGTCGGGAGGGGGAGCTGGTTACGAGCAGTACTTC.

This sequence joins TRBV5-1 and TRBJ2-7; TRBD2 is a possible D gene (5 bases). The CDR3 spans 13 residues. The germline V and J ends were trimmed by 0 bases and 3 bases, with 7 bases remaining between them. Germline V gene data show CDR1 as SGHRS and CDR2 as YFSETQ. CDR3 in DNA: TGCGCCAGCAGCTTGGAGGCGGGCTACGAGCAGTACTTC. Protein sequence: CASSLEAGYEQYF.

The chain recombines TRBV25-1 with TRBJ2-7, with a weak D call TRBD2 (7 bases). V shed 10 bases and J shed 0 bases, with 19 bases lying between them. CDR1 and CDR2 (germline): MGHDK, SYGVNS. The CDR3 loop spans 15 amino acids. Here the CDR3 reads CATRKGGGSSYEQYF. CDR3 bases: TGTGCCACCCGAAAAGGGGGGGGCTCCTCCTACGAGCAGTACTTC.

CDR3 protein: CASSPGTGLNSPLHF. The CDR3, as DNA: TGTGCCAGCAGCCCCGGGACAGGCCTTAATTCACCCCTCCACTTT. The V call is TRBV4-2, the J call TRBJ1-6, with 8 bases aligning to TRBD1. The CDR3 has 15 amino acids. V shed 4 bases, J shed 6 bases, and the junction held 5 bases outside the gene matches. Germline loops: CDR1 LGHNA, CDR2 YNFKEQ.

The J gene is TRBJ1-1, the V gene TRBV9; D call uncertain. This CDR3 spans 13 amino acids. The germline gives CDR1 SGDLS, CDR2 YYNGEE. V lost 2 bases, J lost 5 bases, and 10 bases lay in between. CDR3 in amino acids: CASSVSGGTEAFF. CDR3 sequence (DNA): TGTGCCAGCAGCGTTTCAGGAGGGACTGAAGCTTTCTTT.

This clone has only a few counts. V usage is TRBV6-5 and J usage is TRBJ1-1; no reliable D call. CDR3 length: 13 amino acids. The V end lost 2 bases, the J end lost 5 bases, and 9 bases lay between the germline ends. Germline V gene lookup returns CDR1 MNHEY and CDR2 SVGAGI. CDR3 residues: CASSYAERTEAFF. The CDR3 nucleotides are TGTGCCAGCAGTTACGCTGAGAGAACTGAAGCTTTCTTT.

The J gene is TRBJ1-2, the V gene TRBV6-4, with unresolved D. Trimming removed 3 bases from V and 0 bases from J, with 11 bases in between. The germline CDR1 and CDR2 sequences are MRHNA and SNTAGT. The CDR3 has 15 residues. The CDR3 DNA reads as TGTGCCAGCAGTGAAGAGGGCCGATCTAACTATGGCTACACCTTC. Residues: CASSEEGRSNYGYTF.

V and J are TRBV4-2 and TRBJ1-3, with a possible D match to TRBD1 (5 bases). V shed 0 bases and J shed 7 bases, with 7 bases lying between them. Germline V gene lookup returns CDR1 LGHNA and CDR2 YNFKEQ. CDR3 length: 13 residues. CDR3 amino acids: CASSQDRANTIYF. For the CDR3, the DNA is TGTGCCAGCAGCCAAGACAGGGCCAACACCATATATTTT.

The genes are TRBV19 and TRBJ2-7; D possibly corresponds to TRBD2 (6 bases). Trimming took 1 base from V and 2 from J, leaving 12 bases between them. CDR1 and CDR2 from the germline V gene are LNHDA and SQIVND (reference sequence). This CDR3 has 15 amino acids. CDR3 sequence (DNA): TGTGCCAGTAGTATAGGGGGGGAGAGGGCCTACGAGCAGTACTTC. Amino acid sequence: CASSIGGERAYEQYF.

This clone was seen more than once but under ten times. V gene TRBV6-5 combines with J gene TRBJ1-2, with D possibly matching TRBD1 (6 bases). V was pared by 5 bases and J by 0 bases, with 10 bases between. Germline V gene sequence: CDR1 MNHEY, CDR2 SVGAGI. The CDR3 has 14 residues. CDR3 in amino acids: CASSQGRTNYGYTF. The CDR3 nucleotides are TGTGCCAGCAGTCAGGGGCGGACTAACTATGGCTACACCTTC.

The chain couples TRBV29-1 to TRBJ2-5, with 8 bases lining up with TRBD2. The CDR3 has 13 residues. Trimming removed 7 bases from V and 5 bases from J; junction bases left unmatched: 9. The germline V gene encodes CDR1 SQVTM and CDR2 ANQGSEA. The CDR3 region is CSDKRGREETQYF. The CDR3 nucleotides read TGCAGCGATAAGCGGGGGCGGGAGGAGACCCAGTACTTC. Together with reference TRBV29-1 and TRBJ2-5, the CDR3 gives the full variable domain: SAVISQKPSRDICQRGTSLTIQCQVDSQVTMMFWYRQQPGQSLTLIATANQGSEATYESGFVIDKFPISRPNLTFSTLTVSNMSPEDSSIYLCSDKRGREETQYFGPGTRLLVL.

The gene calls are TRBV6-4 and TRBJ1-2; D is perhaps TRBD1 (6 bases). The CDR3 runs 14 residues. The germline V gene has CDR1 MRHNA and CDR2 SNTAGT. Trimming pared 0 bases from V and 6 bases from J, leaving 11 bases between. DNA for the CDR3: TGTGCCAGCAGTGACTCTGGACAGTACGATGGCTACACCTTC. Its protein is CASSDSGQYDGYTF.

This chain links TRBV5-1 with TRBJ2-1; perhaps TRBD1 as D (6 bases). Germline V CDR1 and CDR2: SGHRS, YFSETQ. The V and J ends lost 4 bases and 6 bases respectively, with 14 bases between them. This CDR3 is built from 14 residues. CDR3 region: CASSRAGTPNEQFF. The CDR3 region has the DNA TGCGCCAGCAGCCGCGCCGGGACACCCAATGAGCAGTTCTTC.

Here the CDR3 DNA reads TGTGCCATCAGTGCTGGGCTCTCTGGAAACACCATATATTTT. Its protein product is CAISAGLSGNTIYF. The chain joins TRBV10-3 to TRBJ1-3; D gene ambiguous. Germline-derived CDR1 and CDR2 are ENHRY and SYGVKD. CDR3 length: 14 residues. Trimming cost V 4 bases and J 0 bases, with 7 bases left between them.

The chain employs TRBV28 and TRBJ1-2, with D possibly matching TRBD1 (5 bases). CDR1 and CDR2 (germline): MDHEN, SYDVKM. Trimming shortened V by 5 bases and J by 8 bases, and 18 bases separated the two germline ends. The CDR3 contains 14 residues. Here the CDR3 reads CASSPDPRRDGYTF. CDR3 DNA sequence: TGTGCCAGCAGTCCGGACCCGAGGAGGGACGGCTACACCTTC.

In its sample, this clone was seen a few times. The chain recombines TRBV5-6 with TRBJ2-5, with D tentatively TRBD2 (6 bases). The CDR3 is 16 residues long. Germline V gene sequence: CDR1 SGHDT, CDR2 YYEEEE. Between the trimmed V and J ends, which lost 0 bases and 0 bases, there was a span of 12 bases. CDR3 DNA: TGTGCCAGCAGCTTGGATGCGGGGTTGTACCAAGAGACCCAGTACTTC. Its protein product is CASSLDAGLYQETQYF.

The CDR3 DNA follows: TGTGCCAGCAGTTCGGGACAGGGACGTGGCTACACCTTC. Translation gives CASSSGQGRGYTF. This chain links TRBV27 with TRBJ1-2, with 9 bases identical to TRBD1. This CDR3 contains 13 residues. The junction had 4 bases not matched to a gene; V was cut back by 4 bases and J by 7 bases. Germline V gene data show CDR1 as MNHEY and CDR2 as SMNVEV (reference sequence).

This clone was found a few times. The genes are TRBV21-1 and TRBJ2-7; the tabulated D call, TRBD1, remains unverified against the DNA. TRBV21-1 is marked as a pseudogene. The CDR3 spans 18 residues. In DNA form, the CDR3 reads TGTGCCAGCAGCTTTCAGGGGGCGGGGACAGGGACCCCTGACGAGCAGTACTTC. As protein: CASSFQGAGTGTPDEQYF.

This sequence joins TRBV5-1 and TRBJ2-7; 7 nucleotides line up with TRBD1. CDR3 length equals 14 residues. Germline loops: CDR1 SGHRS, CDR2 YFSETQ. V lost 0 bases to trimming and J lost 2 bases; unmatched junction nucleotides: 2. CDR3 nucleotide sequence: TGCGCCAGCAGCTTGGGGACAGGAACCTACGAGCAGTACTTC. Translated: CASSLGTGTYEQYF.

This clone was picked up a small number of times. In nucleotides, the CDR3 is TGTGCCAGCAGCTTGGTTGGGGGGGGCACTGAAGCTTTCTTT. As protein: CASSLVGGGTEAFF. The chain combines TRBV5-8 with TRBJ1-1, with D possibly TRBD1 on 5 matching bases. In germline, CDR1 is SGHTS, CDR2 YDEGEE. This CDR3 has 14 residues. Trimming took 0 bases from V and 4 from J, leaving 10 bases between them.

V is TRBV10-1 and J is TRBJ2-5, with D maybe TRBD2 (5 bases). Germline assignment: CDR1 WNHNN and CDR2 SYGVQD (reference sequence). The CDR3 totals 15 residues. V lost 2 bases to trimming and J lost 4 bases, with 14 bases between them. The CDR3 region has the DNA TGCGCCAGCAGTGAGCCCGGACCAGCGGCAGAGACCCAGTACTTC. This codes for CASSEPGPAAETQYF.

The chain is built from TRBV30 and TRBJ1-3; D perhaps matches TRBD1 (6 bases). Germline CDR1 GTSNPN, CDR2 SVGIG (reference sequence). Trimming took off 1 base at V and 2 bases at J, with 15 bases between the two ends. The CDR3 extends over 16 amino acids. The CDR3 region is CAWSGTVLRTGNTIYF. The CDR3 nucleotides are TGTGCCTGGAGTGGGACAGTCCTACGGACTGGAAACACCATATATTTT.